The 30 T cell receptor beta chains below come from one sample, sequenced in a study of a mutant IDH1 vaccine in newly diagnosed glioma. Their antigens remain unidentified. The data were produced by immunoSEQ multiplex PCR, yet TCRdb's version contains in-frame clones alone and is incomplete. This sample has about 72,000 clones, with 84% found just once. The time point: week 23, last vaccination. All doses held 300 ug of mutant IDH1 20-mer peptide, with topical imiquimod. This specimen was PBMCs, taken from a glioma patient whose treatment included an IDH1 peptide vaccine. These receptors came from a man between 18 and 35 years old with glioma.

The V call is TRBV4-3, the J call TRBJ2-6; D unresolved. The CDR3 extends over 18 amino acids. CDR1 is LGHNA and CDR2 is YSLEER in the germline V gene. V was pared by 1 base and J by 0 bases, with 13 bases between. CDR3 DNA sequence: TGCGCCAGCAGCCAAGCGGACCGGGTGTACTCTGGGGCCAACGTCCTGACTTTC. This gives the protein CASSQADRVYSGANVLTF.

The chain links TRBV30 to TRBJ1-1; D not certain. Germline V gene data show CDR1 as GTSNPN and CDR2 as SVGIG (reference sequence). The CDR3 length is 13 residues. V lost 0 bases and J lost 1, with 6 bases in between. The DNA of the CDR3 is TGTGCCTGGAGTGTGTCAGCGAACACTGAAGCTTTCTTT. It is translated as CAWSVSANTEAFF.

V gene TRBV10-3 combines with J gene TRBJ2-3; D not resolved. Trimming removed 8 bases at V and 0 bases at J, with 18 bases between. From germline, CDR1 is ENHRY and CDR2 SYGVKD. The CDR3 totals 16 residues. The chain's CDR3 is CAISGYNFISTDTQYF. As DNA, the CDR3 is TGTGCCATCTCCGGCTATAACTTTATTAGCACAGATACGCAGTATTTT.

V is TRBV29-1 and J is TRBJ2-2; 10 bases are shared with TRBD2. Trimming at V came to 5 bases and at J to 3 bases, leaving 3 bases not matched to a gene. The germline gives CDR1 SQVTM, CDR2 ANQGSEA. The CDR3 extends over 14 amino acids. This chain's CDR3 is CSVTGLADTGELFF. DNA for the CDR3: TGCAGCGTTACCGGACTAGCGGACACCGGGGAGCTGTTTTTT.

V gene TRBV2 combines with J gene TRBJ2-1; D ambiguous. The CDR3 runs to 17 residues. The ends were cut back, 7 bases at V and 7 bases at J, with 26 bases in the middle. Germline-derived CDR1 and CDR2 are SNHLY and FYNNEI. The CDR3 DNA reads TGTGCCAGCAATGGGGTGCTGGCGGAGATCCTTGGTAATGAGCAGTTCTTC. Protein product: CASNGVLAEILGNEQFF.

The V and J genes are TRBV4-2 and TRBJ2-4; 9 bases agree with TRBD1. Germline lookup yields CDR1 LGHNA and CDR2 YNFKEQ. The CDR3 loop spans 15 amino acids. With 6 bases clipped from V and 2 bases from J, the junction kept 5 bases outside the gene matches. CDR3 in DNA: TGTGCCAGCAGGGCACAGGGGGCGACCAAAAACATTCAGTACTTC. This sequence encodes CASRAQGATKNIQYF.

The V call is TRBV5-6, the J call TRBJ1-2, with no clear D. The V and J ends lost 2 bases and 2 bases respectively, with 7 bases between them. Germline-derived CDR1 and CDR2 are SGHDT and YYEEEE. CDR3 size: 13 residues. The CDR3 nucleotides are TGTGCCAGCAGCTTCCCGGGGAACTATGGCTACACCTTC. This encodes CASSFPGNYGYTF.

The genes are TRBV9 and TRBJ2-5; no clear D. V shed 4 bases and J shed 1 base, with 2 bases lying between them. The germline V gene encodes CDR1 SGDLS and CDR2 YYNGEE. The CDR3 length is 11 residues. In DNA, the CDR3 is TGTGCCAGCAGCATCCAAGAGACCCAGTACTTC. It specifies CASSIQETQYF.

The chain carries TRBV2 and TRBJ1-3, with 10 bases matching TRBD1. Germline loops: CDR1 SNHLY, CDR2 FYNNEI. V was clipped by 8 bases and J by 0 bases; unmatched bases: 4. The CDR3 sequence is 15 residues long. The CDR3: CASHRQGASGNTIYF. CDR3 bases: TGTGCCAGCCATCGACAGGGGGCCTCTGGAAACACCATATATTTT.

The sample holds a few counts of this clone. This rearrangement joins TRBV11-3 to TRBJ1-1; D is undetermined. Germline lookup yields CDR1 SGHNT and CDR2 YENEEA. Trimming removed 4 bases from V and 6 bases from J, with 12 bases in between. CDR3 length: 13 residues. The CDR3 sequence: CASSSTPAAEAFF. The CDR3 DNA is TGTGCCAGCAGCTCGACCCCGGCGGCTGAAGCTTTCTTT.

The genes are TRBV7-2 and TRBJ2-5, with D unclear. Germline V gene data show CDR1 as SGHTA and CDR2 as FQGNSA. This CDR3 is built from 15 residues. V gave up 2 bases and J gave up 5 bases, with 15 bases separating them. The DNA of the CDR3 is TGTGCCAGCAGCTTAACCCCGACTCCATTCGAGACCCAGTACTTC. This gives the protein CASSLTPTPFETQYF.

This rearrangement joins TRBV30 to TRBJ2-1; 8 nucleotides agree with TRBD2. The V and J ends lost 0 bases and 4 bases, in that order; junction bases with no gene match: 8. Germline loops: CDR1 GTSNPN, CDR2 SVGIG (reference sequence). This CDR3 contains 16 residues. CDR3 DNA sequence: TGTGCCTGGAGTGTACGCGCGGGAGGTTTGTACAATGAGCAGTTCTTC. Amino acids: CAWSVRAGGLYNEQFF.

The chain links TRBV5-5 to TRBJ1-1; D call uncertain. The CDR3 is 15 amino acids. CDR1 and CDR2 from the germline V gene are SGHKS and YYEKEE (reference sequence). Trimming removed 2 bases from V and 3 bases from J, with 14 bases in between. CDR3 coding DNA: TGTGCCAGCAGCTTACTGGGGTCCTCCGACACTGAAGCTTTCTTT. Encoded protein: CASSLLGSSDTEAFF.

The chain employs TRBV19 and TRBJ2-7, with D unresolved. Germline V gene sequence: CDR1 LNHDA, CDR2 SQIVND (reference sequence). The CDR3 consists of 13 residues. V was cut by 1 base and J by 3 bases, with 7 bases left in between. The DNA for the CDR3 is TGTGCCAGTAGTATAGGGGAAGGCTACGAGCAGTACTTC. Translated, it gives CASSIGEGYEQYF.

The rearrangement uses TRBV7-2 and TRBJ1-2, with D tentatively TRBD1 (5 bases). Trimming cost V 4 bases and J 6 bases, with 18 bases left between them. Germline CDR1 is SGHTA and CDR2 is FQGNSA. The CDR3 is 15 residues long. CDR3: CASSWGLLFGDGYTF. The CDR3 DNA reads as TGTGCCAGCAGCTGGGGACTGTTATTTGGGGATGGCTACACCTTC.

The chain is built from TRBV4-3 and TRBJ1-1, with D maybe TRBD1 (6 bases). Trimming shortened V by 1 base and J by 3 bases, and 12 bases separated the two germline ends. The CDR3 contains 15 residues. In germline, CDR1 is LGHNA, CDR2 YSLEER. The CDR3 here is CASSQANTGHTEAFF. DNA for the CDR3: TGCGCCAGCAGCCAAGCTAACACAGGGCACACTGAAGCTTTCTTT.

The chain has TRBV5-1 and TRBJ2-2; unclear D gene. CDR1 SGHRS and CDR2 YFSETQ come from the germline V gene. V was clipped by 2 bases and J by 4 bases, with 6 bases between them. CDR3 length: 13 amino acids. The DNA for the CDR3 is TGCGCCAGCAGCTTCGGACCCACCGGGGAGCTGTTTTTT. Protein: CASSFGPTGELFF.

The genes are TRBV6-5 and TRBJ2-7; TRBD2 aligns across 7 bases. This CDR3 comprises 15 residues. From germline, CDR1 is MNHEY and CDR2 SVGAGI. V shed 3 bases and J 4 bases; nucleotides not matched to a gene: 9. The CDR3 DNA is TGTGCCAGCAGTTATTATTTGGGGGGGTCGTACGAGCAGTACTTC. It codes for CASSYYLGGSYEQYF.

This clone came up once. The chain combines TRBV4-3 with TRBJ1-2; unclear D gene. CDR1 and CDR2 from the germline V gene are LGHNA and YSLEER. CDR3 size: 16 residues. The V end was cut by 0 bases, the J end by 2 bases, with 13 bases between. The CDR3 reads CASSQDLTGMNYGYTF. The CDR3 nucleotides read TGCGCCAGCAGCCAAGATTTGACGGGGATGAACTATGGCTACACCTTC.

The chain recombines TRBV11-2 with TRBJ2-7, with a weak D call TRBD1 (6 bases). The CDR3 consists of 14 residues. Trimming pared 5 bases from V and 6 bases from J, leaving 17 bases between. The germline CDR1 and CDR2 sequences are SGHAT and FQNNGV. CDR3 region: CASSPINRVSEQYF. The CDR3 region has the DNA TGTGCCAGCAGCCCAATTAACAGGGTTTCCGAGCAGTACTTC.

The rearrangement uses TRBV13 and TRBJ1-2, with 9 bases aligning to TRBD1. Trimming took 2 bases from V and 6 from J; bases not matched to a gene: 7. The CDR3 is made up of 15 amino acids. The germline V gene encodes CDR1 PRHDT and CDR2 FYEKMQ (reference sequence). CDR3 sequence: CASSLLQGAPNGYTF. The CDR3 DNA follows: TGTGCCAGCAGCTTACTACAGGGGGCCCCGAATGGCTACACCTTC. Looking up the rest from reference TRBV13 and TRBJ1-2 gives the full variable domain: AAGVIQSPRHLIKEKRETATLKCYPIPRHDTVYWYQQGPGQDPQFLISFYEKMQSDKGSIPDRFSAQQFSDYHSELNMSSLELGDSALYFCASSLLQGAPNGYTFGSGTRLTVV.

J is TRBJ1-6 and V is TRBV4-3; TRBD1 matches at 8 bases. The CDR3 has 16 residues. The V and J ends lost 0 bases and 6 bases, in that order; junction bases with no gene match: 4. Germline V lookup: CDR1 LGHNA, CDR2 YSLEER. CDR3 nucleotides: TGCGCCAGCAGCCAAGAGAGACAGGGGACTAATTCACCCCTCCACTTT. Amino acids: CASSQERQGTNSPLHF.

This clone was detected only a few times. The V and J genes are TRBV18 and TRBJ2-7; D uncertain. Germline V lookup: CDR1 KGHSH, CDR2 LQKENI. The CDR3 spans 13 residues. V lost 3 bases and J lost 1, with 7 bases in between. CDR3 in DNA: TGTGCCAGCTCACCGGATAGTTCCTACGAGCAGTACTTC. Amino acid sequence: CASSPDSSYEQYF.

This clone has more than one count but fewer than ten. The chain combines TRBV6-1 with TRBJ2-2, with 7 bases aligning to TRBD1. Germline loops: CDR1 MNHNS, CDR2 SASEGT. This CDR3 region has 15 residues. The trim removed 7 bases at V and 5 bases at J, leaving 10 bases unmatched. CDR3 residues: CASIRDRASTGELFF. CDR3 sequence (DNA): TGTGCCAGCATCCGGGACAGAGCAAGTACCGGGGAGCTGTTTTTT.

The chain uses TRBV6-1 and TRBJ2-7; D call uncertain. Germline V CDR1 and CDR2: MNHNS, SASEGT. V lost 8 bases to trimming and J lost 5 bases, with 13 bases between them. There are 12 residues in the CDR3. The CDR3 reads CASRLLIHEQYF. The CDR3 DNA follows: TGTGCCAGCCGACTCCTCATCCACGAGCAGTACTTC.

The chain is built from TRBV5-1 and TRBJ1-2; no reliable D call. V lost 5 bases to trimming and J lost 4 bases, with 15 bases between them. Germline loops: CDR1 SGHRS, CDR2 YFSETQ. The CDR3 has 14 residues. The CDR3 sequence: CASRSGVVGYGYTF. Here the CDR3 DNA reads TGCGCCAGCAGGAGCGGGGTAGTGGGCTATGGCTACACCTTC.

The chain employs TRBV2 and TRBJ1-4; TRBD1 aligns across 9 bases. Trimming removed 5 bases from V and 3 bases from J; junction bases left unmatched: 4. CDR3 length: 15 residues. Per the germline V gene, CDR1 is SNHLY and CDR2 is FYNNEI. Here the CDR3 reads CASSRDRAANEKLFF. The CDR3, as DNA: TGTGCCAGCAGTAGGGACAGGGCGGCTAATGAAAAACTGTTTTTT.

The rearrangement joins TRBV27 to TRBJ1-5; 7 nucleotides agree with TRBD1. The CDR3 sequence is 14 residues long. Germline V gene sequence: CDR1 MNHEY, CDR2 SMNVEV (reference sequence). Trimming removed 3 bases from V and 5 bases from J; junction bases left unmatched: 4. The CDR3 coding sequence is TGTGCCAGCAGTTTGTACAGGGGAGATCAGCCCCAGCATTTT. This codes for CASSLYRGDQPQHF.

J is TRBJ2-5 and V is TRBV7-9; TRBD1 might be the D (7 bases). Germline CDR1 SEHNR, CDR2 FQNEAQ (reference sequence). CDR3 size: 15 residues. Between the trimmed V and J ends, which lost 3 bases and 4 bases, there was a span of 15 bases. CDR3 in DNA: TGTGCCAGCAGCTTCGGCAGGGGGGTAGGAGAGACCCAGTACTTC. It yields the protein CASSFGRGVGETQYF.

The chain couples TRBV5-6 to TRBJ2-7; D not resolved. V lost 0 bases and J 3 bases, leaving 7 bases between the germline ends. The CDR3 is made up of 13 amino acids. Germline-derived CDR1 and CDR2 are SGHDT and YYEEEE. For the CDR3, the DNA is TGTGCCAGCAGCTTGGGAGTTGTCTACGAGCAGTACTTC. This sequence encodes CASSLGVVYEQYF.